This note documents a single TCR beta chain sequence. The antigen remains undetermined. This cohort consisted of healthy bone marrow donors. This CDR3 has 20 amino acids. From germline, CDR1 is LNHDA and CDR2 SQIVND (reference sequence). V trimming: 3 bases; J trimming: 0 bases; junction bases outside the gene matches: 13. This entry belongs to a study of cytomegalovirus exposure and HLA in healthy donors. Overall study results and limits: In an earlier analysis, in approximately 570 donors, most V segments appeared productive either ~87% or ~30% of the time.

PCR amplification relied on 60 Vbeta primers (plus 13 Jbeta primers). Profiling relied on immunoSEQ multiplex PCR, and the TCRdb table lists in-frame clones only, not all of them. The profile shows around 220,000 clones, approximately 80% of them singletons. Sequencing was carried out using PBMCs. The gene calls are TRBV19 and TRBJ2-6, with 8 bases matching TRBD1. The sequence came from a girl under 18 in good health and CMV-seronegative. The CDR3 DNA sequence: TGTGCCAGTAGTATCCTTTTTGGACAGGGCCTTTTCTCTGGGGCCAACGTCCTGACTTTC. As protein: CASSILFGQGLFSGANVLTF.